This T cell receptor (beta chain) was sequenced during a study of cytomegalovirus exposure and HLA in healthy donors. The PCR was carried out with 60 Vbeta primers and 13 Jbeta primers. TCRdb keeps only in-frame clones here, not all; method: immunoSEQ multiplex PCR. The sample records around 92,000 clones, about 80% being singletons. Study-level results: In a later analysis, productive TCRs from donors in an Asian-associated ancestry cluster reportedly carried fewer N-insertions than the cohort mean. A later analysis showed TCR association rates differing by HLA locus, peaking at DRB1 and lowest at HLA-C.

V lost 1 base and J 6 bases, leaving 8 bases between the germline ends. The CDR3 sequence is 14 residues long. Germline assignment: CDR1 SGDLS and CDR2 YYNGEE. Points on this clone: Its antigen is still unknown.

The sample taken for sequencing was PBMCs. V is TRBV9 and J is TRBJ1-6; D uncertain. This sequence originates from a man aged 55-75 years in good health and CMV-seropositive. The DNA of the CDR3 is TGTGCCAGCAGCGTATCCCCTCTTAATTCACCCCTCCACTTT. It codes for CASSVSPLNSPLHF.